The subject of this entry is one TCR beta chain. Data came from immunoSEQ multiplex PCR; TCRdb stores just in-frame clones and leaves some out. The sample holds around 95,000 clones, more than 85% seen once. This sample was included in a study of OX40 agonist ivuxolimab in advanced cancers. Turning to the study itself: Aged roughly 23 to 85 with a mean of about 60 years, they were about 80% male.

After removal of 4 bases from V and 5 bases from J, the junction contained 10 bases not matched to a gene. Germline values: CDR1 SGHVS, CDR2 FNYEAQ. The CDR3 consists of 16 residues. This receptor was taken from an adult with an advanced solid tumor such as melanoma, head and neck, liver or kidney cancer. Sequencing was performed on CD4+ or CD8+ T cells sorted from blood, taken in a trial of the OX40 agonist ivuxolimab. The rearrangement uses TRBV7-6 and TRBJ2-1; 8 bases match TRBD2. The CDR3, as DNA: TGTGCCAGCAGCTCAATCAGCGGGAGAGGAAACAATGAGCAGTTCTTC. Its translation: CASSSISGRGNNEQFF.